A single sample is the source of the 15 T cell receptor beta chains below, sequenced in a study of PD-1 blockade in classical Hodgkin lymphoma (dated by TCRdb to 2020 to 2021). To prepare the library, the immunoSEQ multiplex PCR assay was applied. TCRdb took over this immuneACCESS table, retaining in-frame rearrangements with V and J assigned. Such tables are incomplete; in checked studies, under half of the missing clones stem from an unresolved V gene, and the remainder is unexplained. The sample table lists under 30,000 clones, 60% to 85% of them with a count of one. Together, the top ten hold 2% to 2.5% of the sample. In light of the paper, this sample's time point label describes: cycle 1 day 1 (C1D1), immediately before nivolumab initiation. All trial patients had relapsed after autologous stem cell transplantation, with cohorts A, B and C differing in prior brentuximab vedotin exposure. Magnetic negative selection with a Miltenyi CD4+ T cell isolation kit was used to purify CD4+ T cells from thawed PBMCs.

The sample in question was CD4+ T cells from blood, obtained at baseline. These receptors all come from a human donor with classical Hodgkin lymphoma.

The CDR3 spells CASSLGSQGSSYEQYF. CDR3 DNA sequence: TGTGCCAGCAGCTTGGGATCGCAGGGTAGCTCCTACGAGCAGTACTTC. This sequence joins TRBV5-4 and TRBJ2-7; weak D call: TRBD1 (5 bases). The CDR3 has 16 residues. V was pared by 0 bases and J by 0 bases, with 13 bases between. Germline-derived CDR1 and CDR2 are SGHNT and YYREEE (reference sequence).

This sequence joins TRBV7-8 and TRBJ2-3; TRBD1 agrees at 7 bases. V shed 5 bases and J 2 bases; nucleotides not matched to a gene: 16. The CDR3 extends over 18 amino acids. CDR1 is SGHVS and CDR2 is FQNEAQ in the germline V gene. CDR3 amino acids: CASSESFTGAPITDTQYF. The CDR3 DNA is TGTGCCAGCAGCGAATCTTTTACAGGGGCGCCAATCACAGATACGCAGTATTTT.

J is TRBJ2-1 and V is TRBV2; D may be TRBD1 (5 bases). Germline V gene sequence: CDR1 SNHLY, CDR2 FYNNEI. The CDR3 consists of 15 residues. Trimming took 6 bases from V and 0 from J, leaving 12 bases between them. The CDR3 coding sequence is TGTGCCAGCAGCGTAGACAGCAGCTCCTACAATGAGCAGTTCTTC. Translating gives CASSVDSSSYNEQFF.

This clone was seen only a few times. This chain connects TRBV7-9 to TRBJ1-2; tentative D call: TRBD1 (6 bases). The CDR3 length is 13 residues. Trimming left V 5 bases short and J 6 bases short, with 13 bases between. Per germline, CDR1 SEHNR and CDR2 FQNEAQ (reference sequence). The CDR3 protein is CASSQNTGNGYTF. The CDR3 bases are TGTGCCAGCAGCCAGAACACAGGGAATGGCTACACCTTC.

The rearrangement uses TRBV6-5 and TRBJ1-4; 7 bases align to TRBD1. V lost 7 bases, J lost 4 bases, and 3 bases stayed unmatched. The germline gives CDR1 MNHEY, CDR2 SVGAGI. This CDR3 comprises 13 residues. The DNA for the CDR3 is TGTGCCAGCATCGACAGGGTTAATGAAAAACTGTTTTTT. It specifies CASIDRVNEKLFF.

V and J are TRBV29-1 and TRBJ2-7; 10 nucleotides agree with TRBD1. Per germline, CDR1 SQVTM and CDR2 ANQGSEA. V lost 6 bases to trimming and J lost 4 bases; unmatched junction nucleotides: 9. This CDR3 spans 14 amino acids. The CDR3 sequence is CSVTQPGQGYEQYF. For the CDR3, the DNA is TGCAGCGTGACGCAACCGGGACAGGGGTACGAGCAGTACTTC.

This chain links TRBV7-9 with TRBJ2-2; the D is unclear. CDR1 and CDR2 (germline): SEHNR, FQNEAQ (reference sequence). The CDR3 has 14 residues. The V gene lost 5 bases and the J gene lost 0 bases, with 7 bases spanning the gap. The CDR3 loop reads CASSHDSNTGELFF. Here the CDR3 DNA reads TGTGCCAGCAGCCACGACTCGAACACCGGGGAGCTGTTTTTT.

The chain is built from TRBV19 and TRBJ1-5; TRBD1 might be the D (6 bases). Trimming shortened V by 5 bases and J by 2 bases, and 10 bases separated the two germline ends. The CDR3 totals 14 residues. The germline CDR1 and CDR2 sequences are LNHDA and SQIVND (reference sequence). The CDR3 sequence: CASSLRQGNQPQHF. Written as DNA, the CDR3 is TGTGCCAGTAGTCTCAGACAGGGCAATCAGCCCCAGCATTTT.

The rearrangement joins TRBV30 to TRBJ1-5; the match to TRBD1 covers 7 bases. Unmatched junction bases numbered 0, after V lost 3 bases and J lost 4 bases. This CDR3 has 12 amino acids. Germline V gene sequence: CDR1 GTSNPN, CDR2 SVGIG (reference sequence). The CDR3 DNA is TGTGCCTGGAGGGACAGGAATCAGCCCCAGCATTTT. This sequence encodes CAWRDRNQPQHF.

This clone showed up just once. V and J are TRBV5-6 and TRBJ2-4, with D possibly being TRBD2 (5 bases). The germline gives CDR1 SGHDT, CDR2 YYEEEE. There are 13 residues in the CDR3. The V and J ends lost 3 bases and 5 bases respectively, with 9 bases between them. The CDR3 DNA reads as TGTGCCAGCAGCTCCGACTACGAAAACATTCAGTACTTC. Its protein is CASSSDYENIQYF.

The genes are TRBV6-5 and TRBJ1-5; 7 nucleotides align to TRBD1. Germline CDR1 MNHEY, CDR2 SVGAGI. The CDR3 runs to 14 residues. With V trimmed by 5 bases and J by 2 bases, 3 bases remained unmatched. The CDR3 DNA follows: TGTGCCAGCAGTCACAGGGGAGGCAATCAGCCCCAGCATTTT. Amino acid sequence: CASSHRGGNQPQHF.

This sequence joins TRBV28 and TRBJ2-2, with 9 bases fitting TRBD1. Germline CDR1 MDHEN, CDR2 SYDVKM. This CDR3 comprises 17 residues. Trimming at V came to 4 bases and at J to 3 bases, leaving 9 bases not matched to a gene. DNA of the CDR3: TGTGCCAGCAGTTCCTCCAACAGGGGGCTGGACACCGGGGAGCTGTTTTTT. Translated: CASSSSNRGLDTGELFF.

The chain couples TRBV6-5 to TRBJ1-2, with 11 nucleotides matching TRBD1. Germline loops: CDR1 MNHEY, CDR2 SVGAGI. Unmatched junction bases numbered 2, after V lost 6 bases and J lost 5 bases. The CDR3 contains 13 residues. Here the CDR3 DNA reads TGTGCCAGCAGGAGGGACAGGGGGTATGGCTACACCTTC. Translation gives CASRRDRGYGYTF.

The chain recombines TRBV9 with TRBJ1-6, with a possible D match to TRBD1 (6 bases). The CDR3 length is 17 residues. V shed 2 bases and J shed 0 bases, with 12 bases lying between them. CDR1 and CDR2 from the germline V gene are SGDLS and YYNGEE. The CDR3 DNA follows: TGTGCCAGCAGCGTGGGGACATTGAGCTCCTATAATTCACCCCTCCACTTT. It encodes CASSVGTLSSYNSPLHF.

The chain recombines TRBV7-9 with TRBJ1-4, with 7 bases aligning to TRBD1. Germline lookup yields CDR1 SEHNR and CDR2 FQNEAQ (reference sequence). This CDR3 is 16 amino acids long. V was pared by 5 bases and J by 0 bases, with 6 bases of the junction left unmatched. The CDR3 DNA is TGTGCCAGCAGCAGGACAGGCTCGGCAACTAATGAAAAACTGTTTTTT. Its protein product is CASSRTGSATNEKLFF.